These 4 T cell receptor beta chains share one sample of origin, sequenced in a study of shared clonotypes between healthy human individuals. Naivety among CD8 cells was defined by CD45RO negativity and positive CCR7 selection, thereby excluding terminally differentiated effector memory CD45RA+ cells. Sequencing was performed with immunoSEQ multiplex PCR; in TCRdb, only in-frame clones are kept and a portion is missing. The sample has roughly 2.1 million clones, roughly 91% seen once; the top ten hold approximately 1.7%. The sequenced material came from naive CD8+ T cells from PBMCs. These receptors all stem from a man aged 18 to 35 in good health. Some clones in this sample may be carry-over from other donors' samples.

On this clone itself: This sample also contains other DNA sequences that code for the same CDR3. This chain joins TRBV6-5 and TRBJ2-2; D is possibly TRBD1 (6 bases). CDR1 and CDR2 from the germline V gene are MNHEY and SVGAGI. The CDR3 contains 13 residues. V lost 2 bases and J lost 6, with 7 bases in between. DNA of the CDR3: TGTGCCAGCAGTTACCAGGGGTCCGGGGAGCTGTTTTTT. It translates to CASSYQGSGELFF.

In nucleotides, the CDR3 is TGTGCCAGCAGCTTAGTTCTGGGTCCGGGACCAAAAGAGACCCAGTACTTC. Its protein product is CASSLVLGPGPKETQYF. The rearrangement links TRBV11-2 to TRBJ2-5; D is perhaps TRBD1 or TRBD2 (5 bases each). The V gene lost 1 base and the J gene lost 3 bases, with 18 bases spanning the gap. CDR1 is SGHAT, CDR2 FQNNGV, per germline. The CDR3 has 17 residues.

The chain carries TRBV1 and TRBJ2-7; the table's D call TRBD1 went unverified against the DNA. TRBV1 is labeled a pseudogene. The CDR3 is 15 residues long. The chain's CDR3 is CTSSQDTWPSYEQYF. The DNA of the CDR3 is TGCACCAGCAGCCAAGATACCTGGCCCTCCTACGAGCAGTACTTC.

For this clone: Other DNA sequences of this sample code for an identical CDR3. V is TRBV27 and J is TRBJ1-1; D unclear. V lost 2 bases, J lost 0 bases, and 4 bases lay in between. Germline V lookup: CDR1 MNHEY, CDR2 SMNVEV (reference sequence). There are 13 residues in the CDR3. CDR3 loop: CASSLGMNTEAFF. CDR3 DNA: TGTGCCAGCAGTTTAGGTATGAACACTGAAGCTTTCTTT.